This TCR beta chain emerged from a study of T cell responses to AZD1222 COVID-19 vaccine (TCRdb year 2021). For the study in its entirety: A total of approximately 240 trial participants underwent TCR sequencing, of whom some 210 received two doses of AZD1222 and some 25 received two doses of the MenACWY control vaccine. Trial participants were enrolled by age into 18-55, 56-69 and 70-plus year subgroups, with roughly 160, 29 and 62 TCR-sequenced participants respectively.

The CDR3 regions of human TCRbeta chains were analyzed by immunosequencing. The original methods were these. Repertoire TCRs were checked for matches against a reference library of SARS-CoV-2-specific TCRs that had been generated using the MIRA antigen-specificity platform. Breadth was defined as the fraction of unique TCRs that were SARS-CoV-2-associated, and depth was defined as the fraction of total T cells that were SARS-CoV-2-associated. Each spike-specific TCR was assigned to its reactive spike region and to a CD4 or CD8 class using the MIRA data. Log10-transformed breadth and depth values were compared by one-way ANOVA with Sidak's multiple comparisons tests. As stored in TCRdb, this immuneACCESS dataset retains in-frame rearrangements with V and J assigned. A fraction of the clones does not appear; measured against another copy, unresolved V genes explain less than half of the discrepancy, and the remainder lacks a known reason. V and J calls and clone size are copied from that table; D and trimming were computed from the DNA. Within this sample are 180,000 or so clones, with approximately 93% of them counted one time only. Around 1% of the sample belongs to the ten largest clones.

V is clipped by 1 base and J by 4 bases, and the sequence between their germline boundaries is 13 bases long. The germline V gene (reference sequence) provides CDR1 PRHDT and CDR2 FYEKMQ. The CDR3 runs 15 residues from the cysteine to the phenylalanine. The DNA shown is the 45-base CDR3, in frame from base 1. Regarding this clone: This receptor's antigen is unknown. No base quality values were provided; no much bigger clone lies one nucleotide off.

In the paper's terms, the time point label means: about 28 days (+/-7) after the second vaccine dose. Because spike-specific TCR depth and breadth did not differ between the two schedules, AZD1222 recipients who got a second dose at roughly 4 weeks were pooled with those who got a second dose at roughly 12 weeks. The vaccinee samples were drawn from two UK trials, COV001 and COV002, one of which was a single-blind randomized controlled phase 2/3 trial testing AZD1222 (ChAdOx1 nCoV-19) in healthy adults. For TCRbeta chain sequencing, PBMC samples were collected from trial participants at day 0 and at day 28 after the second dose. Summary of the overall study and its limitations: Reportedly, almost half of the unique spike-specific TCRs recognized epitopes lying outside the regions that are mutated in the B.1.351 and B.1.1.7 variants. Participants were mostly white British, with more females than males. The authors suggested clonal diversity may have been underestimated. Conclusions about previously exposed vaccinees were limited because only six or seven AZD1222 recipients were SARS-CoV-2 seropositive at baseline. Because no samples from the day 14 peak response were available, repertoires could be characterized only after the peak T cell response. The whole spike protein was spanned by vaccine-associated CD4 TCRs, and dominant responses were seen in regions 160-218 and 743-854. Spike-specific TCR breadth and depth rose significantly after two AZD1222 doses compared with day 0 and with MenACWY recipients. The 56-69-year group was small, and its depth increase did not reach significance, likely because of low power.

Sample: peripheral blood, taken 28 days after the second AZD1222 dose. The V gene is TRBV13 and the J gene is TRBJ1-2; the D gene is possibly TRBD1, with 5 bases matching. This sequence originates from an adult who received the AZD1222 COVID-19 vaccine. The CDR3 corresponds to CASSLERQLRYGYTF. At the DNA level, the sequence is TGTGCCAGCAGCTTAGAACGACAGCTGCGCTATGGCTACACCTTC. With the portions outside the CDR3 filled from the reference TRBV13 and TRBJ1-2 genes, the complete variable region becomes AAGVIQSPRHLIKEKRETATLKCYPIPRHDTVYWYQQGPGQDPQFLISFYEKMQSDKGSIPDRFSAQQFSDYHSELNMSSLELGDSALYFCASSLERQLRYGYTFGSGTRLTVV.